This T cell receptor beta chain derives from a study of tumor-infiltrating lymphocytes in primary liver carcinoma. Looking at the study overall: Every patient in the cohort had a primary liver carcinoma. That carcinoma was treated by surgical resection.

Starting from roughly 0.5 ug of total RNA, TCR beta cDNA was produced with a primer in the constant region. Libraries covering TCR beta were generated through three nested multiplex PCR rounds (using a slightly modified ARM-PCR). Both of the initial two PCR rounds ran for roughly 11 cycles and employed TRBV1-TRBV30 forward primers alongside a C-beta reverse primer. TCRdb reanalysed the multiplex PCR reads using MiXCR and keeps one entry per CDR3 protein. The repertoire includes approximately 210,000 distinct CDR3 sequences, about two thirds of them detected once, and under 7.5% sits in the top ten. The study's findings and limits: Paired tumor-adjacent and tumor-blood samples overlapped less than tumor region pairs did. Significantly greater top-250-clone fractions characterized tumors relative to blood (p = 0.039).

Of note for this clonotype: Its antigen is not identified.

The CDR3 has 14 residues. Germline V lookup: CDR1 SNHLY, CDR2 FYNNEI. Trimming shortened V by 4 bases and J by 4 bases, and 13 bases separated the two germline ends. Germline DNA was also extracted, with blood RNA taken from unsorted whole blood. The patients, who had chronic HBV infection, were treatment-naive (untreated). The chain links TRBV2 to TRBJ2-5; maybe TRBD2 (7 bases). The source material was peripheral blood. The receptor comes from a woman aged 55-70 years with primary liver carcinoma and hepatitis B virus infection. The CDR3 here is CASSGGGAIETQYF. The CDR3 region has the DNA TGTGCCAGCAGTGGGGGGGGCGCGATAGAGACCCAGTACTTC.